This T cell receptor (beta chain) was retrieved from a study of chemoradiotherapy in HPV16-positive cancers (dated by TCRdb to between 2021 and 2024). At the level of the whole study: Candidate HPV-specific T-cell clones and common TCR motifs were defined by functional T-cell assays performed on cells from a couple of HPV16-positive patients. The study asked whether T-cell immunity to the HPV oncoproteins E6 and E7 changes during chemoradiotherapy and whether this immunity affects survival. Next, the candidate HPV-specific TCRs and motifs were followed in TCR repertoires from approximately 82 patients with HPV-related cancers.

The protocol used for the library was the immunoSEQ multiplex PCR assay. TCRdb re-hosts the immuneACCESS table, in-frame sequences only. Its copies lack some clones; in the studies checked, an unresolved V gene accounts for under half of them, and the cause for the rest is not known. The sample table lists around 2,000 clones, 85% to 90% of them with a count of one. The ten largest account for 8.5% to 10% of the sample. As to this clone: This clone's antigen is unknown. The input lacks base qualities; no much larger clone sits a single base away.

V is pared back by 4 bases and J by 6 bases, with 27 bases lying between the germline termini. The germline V gene specifies SGHNT as CDR1 and YENEEA as CDR2. The CDR3 runs 19 amino acids, cysteine and phenylalanine included. The retained sequence is limited to the CDR3, 57 bases, with the frame set at the first base. Repertoires were sampled multiple times during chemoradiotherapy, which allowed clonal expansion in the tumor microenvironment to be followed. Broader findings and caveats from the paper: In HPV16-positive patients, expansion of HPV-responsive T cells during chemoradiotherapy was associated with improved recurrence-free survival. Expansion of candidate HPV-specific clones and E7-related TCR motifs was observed in the tumor microenvironment during treatment, whereas no such expansion was observed for non-HPV-specific T cells. The survival association was reported for HPV16-positive patients, and the functional definition of HPV-specific T cells was derived from only a couple of HPV16-positive patients.

In this chain, TRBV11-3 is recombined with TRBJ2-2, with a weak D call of TRBD2 (7 bases match). This material consisted of tumor tissue, taken from a patient who underwent chemoradiotherapy. The sequence was obtained from a human donor with HPV-associated anogenital cancer. The DNA sequence follows: TGTGCCAGCAGCTCCACACAGGGCCTACGCGGCGGGAGTTCCGGGGAGCTGTTTTTT. It encodes CASSSTQGLRGGSSGELFF.